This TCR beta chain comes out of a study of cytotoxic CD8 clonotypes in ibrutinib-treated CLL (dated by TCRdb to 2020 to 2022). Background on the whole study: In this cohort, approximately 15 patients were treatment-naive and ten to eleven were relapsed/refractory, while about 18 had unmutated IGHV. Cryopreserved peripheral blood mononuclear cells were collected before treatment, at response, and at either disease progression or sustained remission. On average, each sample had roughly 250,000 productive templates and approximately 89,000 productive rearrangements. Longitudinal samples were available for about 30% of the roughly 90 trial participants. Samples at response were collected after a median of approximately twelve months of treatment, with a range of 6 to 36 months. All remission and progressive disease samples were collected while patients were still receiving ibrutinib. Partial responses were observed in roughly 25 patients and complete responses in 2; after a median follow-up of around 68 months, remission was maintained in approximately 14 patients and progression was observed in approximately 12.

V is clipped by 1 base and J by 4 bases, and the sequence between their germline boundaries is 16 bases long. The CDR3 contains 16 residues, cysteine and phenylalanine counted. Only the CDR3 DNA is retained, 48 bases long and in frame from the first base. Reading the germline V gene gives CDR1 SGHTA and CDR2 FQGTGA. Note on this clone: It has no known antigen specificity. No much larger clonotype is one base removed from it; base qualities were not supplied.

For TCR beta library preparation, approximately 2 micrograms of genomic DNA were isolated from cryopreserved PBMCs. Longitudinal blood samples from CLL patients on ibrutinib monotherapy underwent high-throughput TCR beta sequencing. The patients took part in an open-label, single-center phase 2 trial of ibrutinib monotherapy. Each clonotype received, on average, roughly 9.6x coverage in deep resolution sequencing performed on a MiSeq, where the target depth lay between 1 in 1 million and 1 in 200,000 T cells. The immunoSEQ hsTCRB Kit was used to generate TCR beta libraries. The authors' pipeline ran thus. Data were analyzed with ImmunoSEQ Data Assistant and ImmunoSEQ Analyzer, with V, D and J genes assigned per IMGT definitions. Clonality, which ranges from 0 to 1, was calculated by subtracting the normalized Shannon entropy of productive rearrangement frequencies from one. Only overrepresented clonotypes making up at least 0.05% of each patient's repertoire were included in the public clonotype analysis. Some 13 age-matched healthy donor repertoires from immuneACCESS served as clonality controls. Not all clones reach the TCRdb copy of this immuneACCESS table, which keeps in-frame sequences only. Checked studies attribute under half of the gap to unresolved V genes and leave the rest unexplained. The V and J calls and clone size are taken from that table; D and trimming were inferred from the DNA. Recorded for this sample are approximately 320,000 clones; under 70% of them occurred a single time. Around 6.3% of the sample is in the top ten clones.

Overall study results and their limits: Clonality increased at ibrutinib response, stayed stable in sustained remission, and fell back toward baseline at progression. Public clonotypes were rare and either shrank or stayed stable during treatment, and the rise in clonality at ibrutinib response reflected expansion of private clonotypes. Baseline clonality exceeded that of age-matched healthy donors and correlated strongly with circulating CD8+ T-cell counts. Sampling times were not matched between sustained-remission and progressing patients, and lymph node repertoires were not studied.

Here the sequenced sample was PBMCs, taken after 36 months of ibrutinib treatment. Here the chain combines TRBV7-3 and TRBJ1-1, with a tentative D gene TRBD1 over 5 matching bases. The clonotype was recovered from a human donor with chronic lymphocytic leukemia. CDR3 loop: CASSLMGVKRSTEAFF. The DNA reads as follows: TGTGCCAGCAGCTTAATGGGGGTGAAAAGGAGCACTGAAGCTTTCTTT.